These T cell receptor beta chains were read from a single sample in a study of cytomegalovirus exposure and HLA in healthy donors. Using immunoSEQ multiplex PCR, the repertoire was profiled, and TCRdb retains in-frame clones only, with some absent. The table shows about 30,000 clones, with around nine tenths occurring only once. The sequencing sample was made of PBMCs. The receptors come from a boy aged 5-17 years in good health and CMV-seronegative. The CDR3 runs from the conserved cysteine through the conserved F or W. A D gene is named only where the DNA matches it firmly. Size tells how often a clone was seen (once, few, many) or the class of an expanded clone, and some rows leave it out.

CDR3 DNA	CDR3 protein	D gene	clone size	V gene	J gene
TGTGCCAGCAGTTCCGGGACAGAAGCTTTCTTT	CASSSGTEAFF	.	.	TRBV6-5	TRBJ1-1
TGTGCCAGCGGTACGGGTACAGGGGTATCTTTGTACGAGCAGTACTTC	CASGTGTGVSLYEQYF	TRBD1	.	TRBV2	TRBJ2-7
TGTGCCAGCAGCTTGGACAGGGACAATTCACCCCTCCACTTT	CASSLDRDNSPLHF	.	once	TRBV5-4	TRBJ1-6
TGTGCCAGCTCACCTTTGGCACAGATTAGCAATCAGCCCCAGCATTTT	CASSPLAQISNQPQHF	.	.	TRBV18	TRBJ1-5
TGTGCCAGCAGCGTAGGAGGCAGGGGTTATGGCTACACCTTC	CASSVGGRGYGYTF	.	.	TRBV9	TRBJ1-2
TGTGCCAGCAGCCAATTTCGCGACTCGTATCAGCCCCAGCATTTT	CASSQFRDSYQPQHF	.	.	TRBV6-5	TRBJ1-5
TGTGCCAGCTCACCTCTTCAGCTTACCGGGACAAGAGCTAACTATGGCTACACCTTC	CASSPLQLTGTRANYGYTF	.	.	TRBV18	TRBJ1-2
TGTGCCAGCAGCTACAGGGTTGGCACAGATACGCAGTATTTT	CASSYRVGTDTQYF	.	once	TRBV5-6	TRBJ2-3
TGTGCCAGCAGCCCGTACCCCGGACAGGGCTATGAGCAGTTCTTC	CASSPYPGQGYEQFF	TRBD1	.	TRBV7-9	TRBJ2-1
TGTGCCAGCAGTCTCACTACGGGGATCACCTACGAGCAGTACTTC	CASSLTTGITYEQYF	.	.	TRBV6-1	TRBJ2-7
TGTGCCAGCAGCTATACTGGACTGTCAAATGAAAAACTGTTTTTT	CASSYTGLSNEKLFF	.	.	TRBV5-4	TRBJ1-4
TGTGCCAGCAGTGCACGTGGGGGCGGGGGGTCACAAGAGACCCAGTACTTC	CASSARGGGGSQETQYF	TRBD2	.	TRBV25-1	TRBJ2-5
TGTGCCAGCAGTTTGGCAGGGAGGGCCTACGAGCAGTACTTC	CASSLAGRAYEQYF	TRBD2	.	TRBV28	TRBJ2-7
TGTGCCAGCAGCTTATTTGGGCCCGAGCAGTACTTC	CASSLFGPEQYF	.	.	TRBV7-2	TRBJ2-7
TGTGCCAGCAGCAAACAGGACAGGCGAAATGAGCAGTTCTTC	CASSKQDRRNEQFF	.	few	TRBV21-1	TRBJ2-1
TGTGCCAGCGGGACTAGCGGCGGAACCTACGAGCAGTACTTC	CASGTSGGTYEQYF	TRBD2	.	TRBV6-5	TRBJ2-7
TGTGCCAGTAGTATAACCGGAGGGTTGACTAATGAAAAACTGTTTTTT	CASSITGGLTNEKLFF	.	.	TRBV19	TRBJ1-4
TGTGCCAGCAGTGAGGTGGGAGGGGTGGGCCAAGAGACCCAGTACTTC	CASSEVGGVGQETQYF	TRBD2	.	TRBV6-1	TRBJ2-5
TGTGCCAGCAGCTTGAACAGGGGAAACACCATATATTTT	CASSLNRGNTIYF	.	.	TRBV5-4	TRBJ1-3
TGTGCCAGCAGTGCCGAAAAACCGGGACAGGGGCACATCTACGAGCAGTACTTC	CASSAEKPGQGHIYEQYF	TRBD1	.	TRBV6-1	TRBJ2-7
TGTGCCAGCAGCTTAGCCGGGGTCTCCCCTTACGAGCAGTACTTC	CASSLAGVSPYEQYF	.	.	TRBV7-2	TRBJ2-7
TGTGCCAGCAGCTTGTCGGACAGGATTAATTCACCCCTCCACTTT	CASSLSDRINSPLHF	TRBD1	.	TRBV5-6	TRBJ1-6
TGTGCCAGTAGCGATCAGGGACAGAGCATCTCACCCCTCCACTTT	CASSDQGQSISPLHF	TRBD1	.	TRBV19	TRBJ1-6
TGTGCCAGCTCACCTCTTACGACATCGAGCTCTGGAAACACCATATATTTT	CASSPLTTSSSGNTIYF	.	once	TRBV18	TRBJ1-3
TGTGCCAGCAACAGCCAAGAGACCCAGTACTTC	CASNSQETQYF	.	.	TRBV7-6	TRBJ2-5
TGCGCCAGCAGCACTGCCGGGACAGGGATACACAATGAGCAGTTCTTC	CASSTAGTGIHNEQFF	TRBD1	.	TRBV4-1	TRBJ2-1
TGCGCCAGCAGTTGGGGGACAGCGAACACCGGGGAGCTGTTTTTT	CASSWGTANTGELFF	TRBD1	.	TRBV5-1	TRBJ2-2
TGTGCCAGCGGAGGGCAGGGGGTCGACGAGCAGTACTTC	CASGGQGVDEQYF	.	.	TRBV6-6	TRBJ2-7
TGTGCCAGCAGCCATGTTGGTGAGCGGGGGGTTACGGAGACCCAGTACTTC	CASSHVGERGVTETQYF	TRBD2	.	TRBV14	TRBJ2-5
TGCGCCAGCAGCTTGCCTCTACTAGCGGGGAGCTCCTACGAGCAGTACTTC	CASSLPLLAGSSYEQYF	TRBD2	.	TRBV5-1	TRBJ2-7
TGTGCCAGCAGCGGAGATCGGAATAGCAATCAGCCCCAGCATTTT	CASSGDRNSNQPQHF	.	.	TRBV2	TRBJ1-5
TGCGCCAGCAGCCAAGAAGGCATGAGACAGGGTTTCTACGAGCAGTACTTC	CASSQEGMRQGFYEQYF	TRBD1	.	TRBV4-1	TRBJ2-7
TGTGCCAGCAGTTTATGGGGAGTGGAGGATACGCAGTATTTT	CASSLWGVEDTQYF	.	.	TRBV27	TRBJ2-3
TGTGCCAGCAGCCCTACCGCCCGGGACAGCTACAATGAGCAGTTCTTC	CASSPTARDSYNEQFF	TRBD1	.	TRBV27	TRBJ2-1
TGCAGTGCCCTATACAGGGACGAGCAGTACTTC	CSALYRDEQYF	.	.	TRBV20-1	TRBJ2-7